These T cell receptor beta chains were read from a single sample in a study of regulatory T cells in long-lasting Graves disease. Using its own MiXCR run on the multiplex PCR reads, TCRdb lists one record per CDR3 protein. The sample carries about 470,000 distinct CDR3 sequences, less than 25% recorded once. The source material was peripheral blood mononuclear cells (PBMCs), sampled when the disease was refractory, from a patient treated with antithyroid drugs. Source of these receptors: a female donor with Graves disease. Both conserved end residues are part of each CDR3. The D gene is left open where the match is weak. Clone size appears in some rows only: once, few, many, or a class for an expanded clone.

d_call: TRBD2; cdr3_length: 16; j_call: TRBJ2-7; clone_size: few; v_call: TRBV6-5; cdr3_aa: CASSYLPGLAAYEQYF; cdr3_nt: TGTGCCAGCAGTTACTTACCGGGACTAGCGGCGTACGAGCAGTACTTC
d_call: TRBD2; cdr3_length: 14; j_call: TRBJ2-7; clone_size: many; v_call: TRBV28; cdr3_aa: CASTLAGGSYEQYF; cdr3_nt: TGTGCCAGCACTCTAGCGGGAGGGAGCTACGAGCAGTACTTC
d_call: TRBD1; cdr3_length: 16; j_call: TRBJ2-5; clone_size: many; v_call: TRBV11-2; cdr3_aa: CASSQEDRAASETQYF; cdr3_nt: TGTGCCAGCAGCCAGGAGGACAGGGCGGCTTCAGAGACCCAGTACTTC
d_call: -; cdr3_length: 14; j_call: TRBJ1-2; clone_size: many; v_call: TRBV27; cdr3_aa: CASSSQGGSYGYTF; cdr3_nt: TGTGCCAGCAGTTCCCAAGGAGGGAGCTATGGCTACACCTTC
d_call: TRBD2; cdr3_length: 15; j_call: TRBJ2-7; clone_size: many; v_call: TRBV2; cdr3_aa: CASSEHLAGIVEQYF; cdr3_nt: TGTGCCAGCAGTGAACATCTAGCGGGTATAGTCGAGCAGTACTTC
d_call: -; cdr3_length: 14; j_call: TRBJ2-7; clone_size: many; v_call: TRBV15; cdr3_aa: CATSRVEPHYEQYF; cdr3_nt: TGTGCCACCAGCAGAGTGGAACCCCACTACGAGCAGTACTTC
d_call: TRBD2; cdr3_length: 15; j_call: TRBJ2-7; clone_size: many; v_call: TRBV27; cdr3_aa: CASRLSAGGPYEQYF; cdr3_nt: TGTGCCAGCCGGCTTTCTGCGGGAGGGCCCTACGAGCAGTACTTC
d_call: -; cdr3_length: 15; j_call: TRBJ1-5; clone_size: many; v_call: TRBV6-1; cdr3_aa: CASSRGTPSNQPQHF; cdr3_nt: TGTGCCAGCAGCCGCGGGACACCAAGCAATCAGCCCCAGCATTTT
d_call: -; cdr3_length: 14; j_call: TRBJ1-2; clone_size: many; v_call: TRBV18; cdr3_aa: CASSPRTMNYGYTF; cdr3_nt: TGTGCCAGCTCACCAAGGACAATGAACTATGGCTACACCTTC
d_call: TRBD2; cdr3_length: 15; j_call: TRBJ2-3; clone_size: once; v_call: TRBV19; cdr3_aa: CASRSLAGSLDTQYF; cdr3_nt: TGTGCCAGTAGGTCGCTAGCGGGAAGTCTAGATACGCAGTATTTT
d_call: TRBD1; cdr3_length: 16; j_call: TRBJ2-2; clone_size: many; v_call: TRBV7-8; cdr3_aa: CASSRDRGPYTGELFF; cdr3_nt: TGTGCCAGCAGCCGGGACAGGGGGCCTTACACCGGGGAGCTGTTTTTT
d_call: -; cdr3_length: 14; j_call: TRBJ1-6; clone_size: many; v_call: TRBV20-1; cdr3_aa: CSANPQGLTAPLHF; cdr3_nt: TGCAGTGCTAACCCACAGGGCCTCACCGCACCCCTCCACTTT
d_call: TRBD2; cdr3_length: 17; j_call: TRBJ2-1; clone_size: -; v_call: TRBV28; cdr3_aa: CASSTPRAGGPLNEQFF; cdr3_nt: TGTGCCAGCAGTACTCCGAGGGCGGGAGGGCCCCTCAATGAGCAGTTCTTC
d_call: -; cdr3_length: 19; j_call: TRBJ2-7; clone_size: few; v_call: TRBV7-2; cdr3_aa: CASSRYGTGDSLINYEQYF; cdr3_nt: TGTGCCAGCAGCCGGTATGGTACAGGGGACTCACTAATCAACTACGAGCAGTACTTC
d_call: TRBD1; cdr3_length: 12; j_call: TRBJ2-7; clone_size: -; v_call: TRBV10-2; cdr3_aa: CASSGDSPEQYF; cdr3_nt: TGCGCCAGCAGTGGGGACAGCCCCGAGCAGTACTTC
d_call: -; cdr3_length: 15; j_call: TRBJ2-5; clone_size: many; v_call: TRBV7-2; cdr3_aa: CASSWVRGSAETQYF; cdr3_nt: TGTGCCAGCAGCTGGGTGAGGGGGAGCGCAGAGACCCAGTACTTC
d_call: TRBD2; cdr3_length: 15; j_call: TRBJ2-5; clone_size: few; v_call: TRBV9; cdr3_aa: CASSDGLAGQETQYF; cdr3_nt: TGTGCCAGCAGCGACGGACTAGCGGGGCAAGAGACCCAGTACTTC
d_call: TRBD1; cdr3_length: 12; j_call: TRBJ1-1; clone_size: few; v_call: TRBV29-1; cdr3_aa: CSAMTGATEAFF; cdr3_nt: TGCAGCGCCATGACAGGGGCCACTGAAGCTTTCTTT
d_call: -; cdr3_length: 16; j_call: TRBJ1-5; clone_size: many; v_call: TRBV7-8; cdr3_aa: CASSERQRDSNQPQHF; cdr3_nt: TGTGCCAGCAGCGAACGACAGCGGGATAGCAATCAGCCCCAGCATTTT
d_call: -; cdr3_length: 14; j_call: TRBJ1-2; clone_size: -; v_call: TRBV19; cdr3_aa: CASFEAGLSNGYTF; cdr3_nt: TGTGCCAGTTTTGAAGCAGGGTTGAGCAATGGCTACACCTTC
d_call: -; cdr3_length: 16; j_call: TRBJ1-6; clone_size: few; v_call: TRBV12-3/TRBV12-4; cdr3_aa: CASSLSISSYNSPLHF; cdr3_nt: TGTGCCAGCAGTCTCTCGATTAGCTCCTATAATTCACCCCTCCACTTT
d_call: TRBD1; cdr3_length: 15; j_call: TRBJ1-4; clone_size: many; v_call: TRBV7-9; cdr3_aa: CASSFAGQGREKLFF; cdr3_nt: TGTGCCAGCAGCTTCGCGGGACAGGGAAGGGAAAAACTGTTTTTT
d_call: -; cdr3_length: 13; j_call: TRBJ2-7; clone_size: few; v_call: TRBV5-6; cdr3_aa: CASMSGYGDEQYF; cdr3_nt: TGTGCCAGCATGTCTGGGTACGGGGACGAGCAGTACTTC
d_call: -; cdr3_length: 14; j_call: TRBJ2-5; clone_size: many; v_call: TRBV10-3; cdr3_aa: CAISTGTPEETQYF; cdr3_nt: TGTGCCATCAGTACCGGGACACCTGAAGAGACCCAGTACTTC
d_call: TRBD1; cdr3_length: 15; j_call: TRBJ1-1; clone_size: -; v_call: TRBV27; cdr3_aa: CASSRLTGGMTEAFF; cdr3_nt: TGTGCCAGCAGTCGGTTGACAGGGGGCATGACTGAAGCTTTCTTT
d_call: -; cdr3_length: 18; j_call: TRBJ2-7; clone_size: -; v_call: TRBV7-2; cdr3_aa: CASSLGLGAGVLPYEQYF; cdr3_nt: TGTGCCAGCAGCTTAGGGCTCGGAGCGGGTGTCTTACCCTACGAGCAGTACTTC
d_call: -; cdr3_length: 15; j_call: TRBJ2-5; clone_size: many; v_call: TRBV6-1; cdr3_aa: CASNLRPLGAETQYF; cdr3_nt: TGTGCCAGCAACCTACGCCCACTAGGAGCTGAGACCCAGTACTTC
d_call: TRBD1; cdr3_length: 13; j_call: TRBJ1-3; clone_size: few; v_call: TRBV6-2/TRBV6-3; cdr3_aa: CASRDSSGNTIYF; cdr3_nt: TGTGCCAGCCGGGACAGCTCTGGAAACACCATATATTTT
d_call: TRBD2; cdr3_length: 15; j_call: TRBJ2-1; clone_size: -; v_call: TRBV6-1; cdr3_aa: CASSVWRGWGNEQFF; cdr3_nt: TGTGCCAGCAGCGTGTGGCGGGGGTGGGGCAATGAGCAGTTCTTC
d_call: TRBD2; cdr3_length: 18; j_call: TRBJ2-3; clone_size: -; v_call: TRBV12-3/TRBV12-4; cdr3_aa: CASSPLAGGLLRTDTQYF; cdr3_nt: TGTGCCAGCAGCCCACTAGCGGGAGGGTTATTACGCACAGATACGCAGTATTTT
d_call: TRBD1; cdr3_length: 16; j_call: TRBJ2-2; clone_size: many; v_call: TRBV12-5; cdr3_aa: CASGPDRGLPTGELFF; cdr3_nt: TGTGCTAGTGGTCCGGACAGGGGCCTCCCCACCGGGGAGCTGTTTTTT
d_call: -; cdr3_length: 15; j_call: TRBJ2-2; clone_size: -; v_call: TRBV6-1; cdr3_aa: CASSATTSSAGELFF; cdr3_nt: TGTGCCAGCAGTGCCACCACTAGTTCGGCCGGGGAGCTGTTTTTT
d_call: -; cdr3_length: 15; j_call: TRBJ2-5; clone_size: few; v_call: TRBV14; cdr3_aa: CASSQGTRTVETQYF; cdr3_nt: TGTGCCAGCAGCCAAGGGACCAGGACAGTAGAGACCCAGTACTTC
d_call: -; cdr3_length: 14; j_call: TRBJ1-4; clone_size: -; v_call: TRBV19; cdr3_aa: CASSIGPNNEKLFF; cdr3_nt: TGTGCCAGTAGTATCGGACCGAATAATGAAAAACTGTTTTTT
d_call: -; cdr3_length: 16; j_call: TRBJ1-5; clone_size: -; v_call: TRBV4-1; cdr3_aa: CASSQDITYSNQPQHF; cdr3_nt: TGCGCCAGCAGCCAAGACATAACTTATAGCAATCAGCCCCAGCATTTT
d_call: -; cdr3_length: 14; j_call: TRBJ2-7; clone_size: few; v_call: TRBV30; cdr3_aa: CAWSLTGSSYEQYF; cdr3_nt: TGTGCCTGGAGTTTAACGGGAAGCAGCTACGAGCAGTACTTC
d_call: -; cdr3_length: 13; j_call: TRBJ1-5; clone_size: many; v_call: TRBV20-1; cdr3_aa: CSARGTTNQPQHF; cdr3_nt: TGCAGTGCCCGAGGGACAACGAATCAGCCCCAGCATTTT
d_call: -; cdr3_length: 14; j_call: TRBJ2-1; clone_size: -; v_call: TRBV6-1; cdr3_aa: CVSSEGGEVGEQFF; cdr3_nt: TGTGTCAGCAGTGAAGGGGGGGAGGTGGGTGAGCAGTTCTTC
d_call: -; cdr3_length: 15; j_call: TRBJ1-3; clone_size: many; v_call: TRBV6-5; cdr3_aa: CASSYASASGNTIYF; cdr3_nt: TGTGCCAGCAGTTACGCGTCGGCCTCTGGAAACACCATATATTTT
d_call: TRBD1; cdr3_length: 15; j_call: TRBJ1-1; clone_size: many; v_call: TRBV28; cdr3_aa: CASGARGRMNTEAFF; cdr3_nt: TGTGCCAGCGGGGCCAGGGGGCGGATGAACACTGAAGCTTTCTTT
d_call: -; cdr3_length: 13; j_call: TRBJ1-4; clone_size: few; v_call: TRBV13; cdr3_aa: CASSLEADEKLFF; cdr3_nt: TGTGCCAGCAGCCTGGAGGCAGATGAAAAACTGTTTTTT
d_call: -; cdr3_length: 12; j_call: TRBJ2-5; clone_size: many; v_call: TRBV2; cdr3_aa: CASSEEQETQYF; cdr3_nt: TGTGCCAGCAGTGAGGAACAAGAGACCCAGTACTTC
d_call: -; cdr3_length: 15; j_call: TRBJ2-7; clone_size: -; v_call: TRBV4-1; cdr3_aa: CASSQVSAASYEQYF; cdr3_nt: TGCGCCAGCAGCCAAGTATCGGCAGCGTCCTACGAGCAGTACTTC
d_call: TRBD2; cdr3_length: 15; j_call: TRBJ2-7; clone_size: -; v_call: TRBV7-9; cdr3_aa: CASSPGLAGVHEQYF; cdr3_nt: TGTGCCAGCAGCCCTGGACTAGCGGGAGTACACGAGCAGTACTTC
d_call: -; cdr3_length: 15; j_call: TRBJ2-5; clone_size: many; v_call: TRBV20-1; cdr3_aa: CSALPRIAAQETQYF; cdr3_nt: TGCAGTGCTCTCCCCAGGATAGCAGCCCAAGAGACCCAGTACTTC
d_call: -; cdr3_length: 14; j_call: TRBJ2-5; clone_size: -; v_call: TRBV5-1; cdr3_aa: CASRRDRNQETQYF; cdr3_nt: TGCGCCAGCAGGCGGGACAGAAACCAAGAGACCCAGTACTTC
d_call: -; cdr3_length: 13; j_call: TRBJ1-1; clone_size: -; v_call: TRBV25-1; cdr3_aa: CASSESGDTEAFF; cdr3_nt: TGTGCCAGCAGTGAATCAGGGGATACTGAAGCTTTCTTT
d_call: TRBD2; cdr3_length: 15; j_call: TRBJ2-2; clone_size: few; v_call: TRBV29-1; cdr3_aa: CSVGRGASGTGELFF; cdr3_nt: TGCAGCGTTGGGCGGGGGGCGTCGGGCACCGGGGAGCTGTTTTTT
d_call: -; cdr3_length: 17; j_call: TRBJ2-7; clone_size: -; v_call: TRBV20-1; cdr3_aa: CSARDLAQDRPPYEQYF; cdr3_nt: TGCAGTGCTAGAGATCTAGCGCAGGACAGGCCCCCCTACGAGCAGTACTTC
d_call: -; cdr3_length: 10; j_call: TRBJ1-5; clone_size: -; v_call: TRBV20-1; cdr3_aa: CSGGDQPQHF; cdr3_nt: TGCAGTGGTGGAGATCAGCCCCAGCATTTT
d_call: -; cdr3_length: 13; j_call: TRBJ2-7; clone_size: many; v_call: TRBV28; cdr3_aa: CATDEDQPGEQYF; cdr3_nt: TGTGCCACCGATGAGGACCAGCCGGGGGAGCAGTACTTC
d_call: -; cdr3_length: 14; j_call: TRBJ2-2; clone_size: -; v_call: TRBV28; cdr3_aa: CASSFLQGREEPFF; cdr3_nt: TGTGCCAGCAGTTTTTTACAGGGTCGAGAGGAGCCGTTTTTT
d_call: -; cdr3_length: 13; j_call: TRBJ1-4; clone_size: many; v_call: TRBV18; cdr3_aa: CASSFGLNEKLFF; cdr3_nt: TGTGCCAGCTCATTCGGACTGAATGAAAAACTGTTTTTT
d_call: -; cdr3_length: 17; j_call: TRBJ2-1; clone_size: -; v_call: TRBV6-1; cdr3_aa: CASSQYIQLTSYNEQFF; cdr3_nt: TGTGCCAGCAGTCAATATATACAACTGACCTCCTACAATGAGCAGTTCTTC
d_call: TRBD2; cdr3_length: 13; j_call: TRBJ2-7; clone_size: many; v_call: TRBV28; cdr3_aa: CASSLGLAGGSYF; cdr3_nt: TGTGCCAGCAGTTTGGGGCTAGCGGGTGGGTCGTACTTC
d_call: -; cdr3_length: 15; j_call: TRBJ2-5; clone_size: -; v_call: TRBV19; cdr3_aa: CASSKLASRLETQYF; cdr3_nt: TGTGCCAGTAGTAAGCTAGCTTCGAGGTTGGAGACCCAGTACTTC
d_call: -; cdr3_length: 13; j_call: TRBJ2-4; clone_size: few; v_call: TRBV12-3/TRBV12-4; cdr3_aa: CASIGENKNIQYF; cdr3_nt: TGTGCCAGCATTGGGGAGAACAAAAACATTCAGTACTTC